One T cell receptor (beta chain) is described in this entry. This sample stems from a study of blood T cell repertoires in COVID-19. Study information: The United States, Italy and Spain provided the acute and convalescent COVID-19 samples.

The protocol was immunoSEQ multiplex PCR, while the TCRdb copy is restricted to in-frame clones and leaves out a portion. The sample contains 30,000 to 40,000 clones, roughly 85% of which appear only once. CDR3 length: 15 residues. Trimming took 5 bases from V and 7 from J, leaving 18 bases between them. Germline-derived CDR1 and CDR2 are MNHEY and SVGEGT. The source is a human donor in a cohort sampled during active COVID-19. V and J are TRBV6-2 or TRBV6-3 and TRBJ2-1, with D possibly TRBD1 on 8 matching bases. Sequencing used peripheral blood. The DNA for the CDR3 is TGTGCCAGCAGTACCACAGGGGGGGGTCGTAATGAGCAGTTCTTC. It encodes CASSTTGGGRNEQFF.